Listed here is a single T cell receptor beta chain. The CDR3 spans 13 residues. Germline lookup yields CDR1 MNHEY and CDR2 SMNVEV (reference sequence). Trimming shortened V by 2 bases and J by 2 bases, and 7 bases separated the two germline ends. Constant-region reverse primers amplified full-length variable regions, followed by semi-nested Nested Universal Primer A PCR. Each CDR3 protein gets one entry after TCRdb re-called the 5' RACE reads with MiXCR. The sample comprises several thousand distinct CDR3 sequences, more than 40% of which are singletons, and around 3% rests with the top ten. Tregs were sorted as CD4+CD25+CD127-/low cells.

Sequences were obtained from Tregs sorted from a lymph node. This chain connects TRBV27 to TRBJ2-7; maybe TRBD1 (6 bases). The TCR comes from a female donor with breast cancer. DNA of the CDR3: TGTGCCAGCAGTTTACAGGGGACCTACGAGCAGTACTTC. This encodes CASSLQGTYEQYF.